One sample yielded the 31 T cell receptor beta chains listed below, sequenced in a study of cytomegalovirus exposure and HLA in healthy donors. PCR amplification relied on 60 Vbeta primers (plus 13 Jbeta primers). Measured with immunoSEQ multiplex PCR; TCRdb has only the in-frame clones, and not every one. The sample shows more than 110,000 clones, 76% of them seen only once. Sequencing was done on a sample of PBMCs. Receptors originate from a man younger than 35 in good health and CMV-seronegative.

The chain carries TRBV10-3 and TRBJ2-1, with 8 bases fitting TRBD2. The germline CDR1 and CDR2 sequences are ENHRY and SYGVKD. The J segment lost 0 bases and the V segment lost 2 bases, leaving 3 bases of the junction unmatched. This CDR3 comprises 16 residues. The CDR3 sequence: CAISEAGTSSYNEQFF. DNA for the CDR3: TGTGCCATCAGTGAGGCCGGGACTAGCTCCTACAATGAGCAGTTCTTC.

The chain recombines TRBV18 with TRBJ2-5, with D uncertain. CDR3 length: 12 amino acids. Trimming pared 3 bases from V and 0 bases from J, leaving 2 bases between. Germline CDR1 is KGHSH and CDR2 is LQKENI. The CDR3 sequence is CASSPNQETQYF. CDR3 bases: TGTGCCAGCTCACCTAACCAAGAGACCCAGTACTTC.

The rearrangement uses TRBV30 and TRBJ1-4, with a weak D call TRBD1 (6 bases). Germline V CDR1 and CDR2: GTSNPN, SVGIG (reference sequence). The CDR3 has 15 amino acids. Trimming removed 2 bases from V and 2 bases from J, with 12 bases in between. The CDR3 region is CAWSQQGLTNEKLFF. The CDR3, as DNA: TGTGCCTGGAGTCAACAGGGTCTGACTAATGAAAAACTGTTTTTT.

CDR3 coding DNA: TGTGCCAGCAGCGTAGCTCCCGGGACTAGCGGTGCTACTAGCACAGATACGCAGTATTTT. Protein product: CASSVAPGTSGATSTDTQYF. The chain combines TRBV9 with TRBJ2-3; 11 positions match TRBD2. CDR3 length: 20 amino acids. CDR1 is SGDLS, CDR2 YYNGEE, per germline. The V segment lost 0 bases and the J segment 0 bases; nucleotides outside the gene matches: 12.

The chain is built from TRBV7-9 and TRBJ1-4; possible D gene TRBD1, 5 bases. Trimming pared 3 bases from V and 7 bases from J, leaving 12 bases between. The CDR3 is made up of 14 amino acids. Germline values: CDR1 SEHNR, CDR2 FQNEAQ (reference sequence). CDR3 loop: CASSLGGPREKLFF. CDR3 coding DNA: TGTGCCAGCAGCTTGGGGGGACCGCGTGAAAAACTGTTTTTT.

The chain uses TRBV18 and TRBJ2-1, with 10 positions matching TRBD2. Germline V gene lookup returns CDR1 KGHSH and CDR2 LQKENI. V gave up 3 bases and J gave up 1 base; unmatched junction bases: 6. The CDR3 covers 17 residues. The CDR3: CASSPPVAGGSYNEQFF. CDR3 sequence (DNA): TGTGCCAGCTCACCCCCGGTAGCGGGGGGTTCCTACAATGAGCAGTTCTTC. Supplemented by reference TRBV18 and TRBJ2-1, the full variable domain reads NAGVMQNPRHLVRRRGQEARLRCSPMKGHSHVYWYRQLPEEGLKFMVYLQKENIIDESGMPKERFSAEFPKEGPSILRIQQVVRGDSAAYFCASSPPVAGGSYNEQFFGPGTRLTVL.

CDR3 nucleotides: TGTGCCTGGAGGCCGGGACAGGTCGATTCTCGGCAGTACTTC. Its translation is CAWRPGQVDSRQYF. This chain connects TRBV30 to TRBJ2-7, with TRBD1 matching 8 bases. V lost 3 bases and J lost 9; bases outside the gene matches: 13. Germline lookup yields CDR1 GTSNPN and CDR2 SVGIG (reference sequence). This CDR3 region has 14 residues.

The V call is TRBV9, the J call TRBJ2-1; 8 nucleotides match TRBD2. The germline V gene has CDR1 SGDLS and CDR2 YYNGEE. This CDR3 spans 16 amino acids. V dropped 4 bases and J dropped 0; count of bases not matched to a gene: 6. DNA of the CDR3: TGTGCCAGCAGCTCTACTAGCGGCAGCTCCTACAATGAGCAGTTCTTC. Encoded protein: CASSSTSGSSYNEQFF.

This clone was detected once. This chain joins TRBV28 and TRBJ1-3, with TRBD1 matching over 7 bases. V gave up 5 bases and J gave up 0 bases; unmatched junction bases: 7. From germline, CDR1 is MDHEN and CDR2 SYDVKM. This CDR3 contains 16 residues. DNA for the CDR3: TGTGCCAGCAGTCCGACAGGGCAAACCTCTGGAAACACCATATATTTT. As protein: CASSPTGQTSGNTIYF. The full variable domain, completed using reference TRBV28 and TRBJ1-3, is DVKVTQSSRYLVKRTGEKVFLECVQDMDHENMFWYRQDPGLGLRLIYFSYDVKMKEKGDIPEGYSVSREKKERFSLILESASTNQTSMYLCASSPTGQTSGNTIYFGEGSWLTVV.

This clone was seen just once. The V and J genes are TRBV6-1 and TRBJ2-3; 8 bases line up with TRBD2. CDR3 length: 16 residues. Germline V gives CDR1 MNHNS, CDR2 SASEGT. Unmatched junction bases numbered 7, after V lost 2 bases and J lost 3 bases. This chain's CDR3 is CASSEFGGGKTDTQYF. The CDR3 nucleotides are TGTGCCAGCAGTGAATTCGGGGGGGGGAAAACAGATACGCAGTATTTT.

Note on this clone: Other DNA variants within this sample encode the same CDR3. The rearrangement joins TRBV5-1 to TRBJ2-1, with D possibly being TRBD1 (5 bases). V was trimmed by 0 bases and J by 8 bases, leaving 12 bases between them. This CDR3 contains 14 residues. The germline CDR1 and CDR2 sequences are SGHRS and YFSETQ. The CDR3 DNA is TGCGCCAGCAGCTTGGTTTCAGGGATCGATGAGCAGTTCTTC. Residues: CASSLVSGIDEQFF.

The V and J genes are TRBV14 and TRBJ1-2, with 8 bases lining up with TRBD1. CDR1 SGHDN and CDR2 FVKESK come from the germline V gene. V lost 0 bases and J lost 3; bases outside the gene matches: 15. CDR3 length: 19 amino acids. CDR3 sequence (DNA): TGTGCCAGCAGCCAAGATCGAGGTTGGGGCAGGGGGCTGGACTATGGCTACACCTTC. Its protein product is CASSQDRGWGRGLDYGYTF.

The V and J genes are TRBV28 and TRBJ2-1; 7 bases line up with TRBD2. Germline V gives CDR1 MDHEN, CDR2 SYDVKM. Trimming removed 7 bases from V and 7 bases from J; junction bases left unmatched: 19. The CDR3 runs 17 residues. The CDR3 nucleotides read TGTGCCAGCACCCTTTTTAATTCAAGAGCGGGAACAAATGAGCAGTTCTTC. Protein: CASTLFNSRAGTNEQFF.

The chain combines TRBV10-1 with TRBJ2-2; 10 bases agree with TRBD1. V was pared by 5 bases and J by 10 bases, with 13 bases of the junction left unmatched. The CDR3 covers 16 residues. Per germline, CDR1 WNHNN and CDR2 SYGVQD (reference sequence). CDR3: CASSPYRDRGLLELFF. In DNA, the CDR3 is TGCGCCAGCAGTCCTTACCGGGACAGGGGCCTCTTGGAGCTGTTTTTT.

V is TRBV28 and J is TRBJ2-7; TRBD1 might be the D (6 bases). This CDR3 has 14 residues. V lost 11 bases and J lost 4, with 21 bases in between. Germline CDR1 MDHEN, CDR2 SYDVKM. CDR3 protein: CAGARGGAAYEQYF. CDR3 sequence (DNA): TGTGCCGGAGCCAGGGGCGGCGCTGCGTACGAGCAGTACTTC.

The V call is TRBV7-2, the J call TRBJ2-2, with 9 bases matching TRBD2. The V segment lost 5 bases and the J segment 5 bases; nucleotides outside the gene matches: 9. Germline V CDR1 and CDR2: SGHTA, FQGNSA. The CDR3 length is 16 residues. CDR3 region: CASSTTGTSLTGELFF. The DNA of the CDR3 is TGTGCCAGCAGCACAACCGGGACTAGCCTGACCGGGGAGCTGTTTTTT.

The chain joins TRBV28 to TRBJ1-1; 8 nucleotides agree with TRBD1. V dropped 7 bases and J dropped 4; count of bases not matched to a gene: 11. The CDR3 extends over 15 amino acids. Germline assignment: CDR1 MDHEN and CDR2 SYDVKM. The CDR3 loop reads CASKSGGTGGTEAFF. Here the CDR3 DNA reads TGTGCCAGCAAATCCGGCGGGACAGGAGGCACTGAAGCTTTCTTT.

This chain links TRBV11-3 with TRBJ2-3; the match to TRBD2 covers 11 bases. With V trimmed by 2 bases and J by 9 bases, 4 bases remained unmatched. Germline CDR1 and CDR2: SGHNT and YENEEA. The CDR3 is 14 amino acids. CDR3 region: CASSLSPSGGTQYF. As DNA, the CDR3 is TGTGCCAGCAGCTTATCCCCTAGCGGGGGGACGCAGTATTTT.

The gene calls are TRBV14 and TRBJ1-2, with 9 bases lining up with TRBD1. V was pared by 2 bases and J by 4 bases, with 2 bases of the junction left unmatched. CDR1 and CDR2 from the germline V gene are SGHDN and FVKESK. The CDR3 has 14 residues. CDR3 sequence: CASSQQDRGYGYTF. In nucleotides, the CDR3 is TGTGCCAGCAGCCAACAGGACAGGGGCTATGGCTACACCTTC.

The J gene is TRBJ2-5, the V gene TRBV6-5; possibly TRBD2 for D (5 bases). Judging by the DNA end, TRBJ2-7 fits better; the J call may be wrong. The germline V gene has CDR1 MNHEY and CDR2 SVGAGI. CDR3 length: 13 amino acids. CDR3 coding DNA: TGTGCCAGCAGTTCGGGATTCTACGACGAGCAGTACTTC. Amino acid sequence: CASSSGFYDEQYF.

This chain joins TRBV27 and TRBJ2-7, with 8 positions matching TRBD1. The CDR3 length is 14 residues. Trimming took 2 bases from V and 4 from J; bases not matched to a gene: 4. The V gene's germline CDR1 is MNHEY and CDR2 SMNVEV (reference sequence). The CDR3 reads CASSLNTGGYEQYF. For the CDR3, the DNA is TGTGCCAGCAGTTTAAATACAGGGGGGTACGAGCAGTACTTC.

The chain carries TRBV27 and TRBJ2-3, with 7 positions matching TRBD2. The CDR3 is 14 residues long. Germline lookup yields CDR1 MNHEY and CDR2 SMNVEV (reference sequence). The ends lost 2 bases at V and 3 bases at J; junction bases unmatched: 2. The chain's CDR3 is CASSLMGGTDTQYF. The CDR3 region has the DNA TGTGCCAGCAGTTTAATGGGGGGGACAGATACGCAGTATTTT.

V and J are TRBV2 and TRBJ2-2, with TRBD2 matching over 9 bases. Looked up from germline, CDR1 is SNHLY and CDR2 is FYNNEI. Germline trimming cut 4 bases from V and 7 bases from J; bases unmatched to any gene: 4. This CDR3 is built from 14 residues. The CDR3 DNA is TGTGCCAGCAGTGTAGGGACTAGCCGCGGGGAGCTGTTTTTT. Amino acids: CASSVGTSRGELFF. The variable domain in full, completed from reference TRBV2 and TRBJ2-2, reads EPEVTQTPSHQVTQMGQEVILRCVPISNHLYFYWYRQILGQKVEFLVSFYNNEISEKSEIFDDQFSVERPDGSNFTLKIRSTKLEDSAMYFCASSVGTSRGELFFGEGSRLTVL.

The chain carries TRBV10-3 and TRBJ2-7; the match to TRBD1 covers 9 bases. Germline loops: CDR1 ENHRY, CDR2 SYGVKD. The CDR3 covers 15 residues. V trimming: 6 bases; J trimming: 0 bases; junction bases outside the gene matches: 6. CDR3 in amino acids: CAIREPGQGSYEQYF. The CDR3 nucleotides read TGTGCCATCAGGGAACCGGGACAGGGCTCCTACGAGCAGTACTTC.

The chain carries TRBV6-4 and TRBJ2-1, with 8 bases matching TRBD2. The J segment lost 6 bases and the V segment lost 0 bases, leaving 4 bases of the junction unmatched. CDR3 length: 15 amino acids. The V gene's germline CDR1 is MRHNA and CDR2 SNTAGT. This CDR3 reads CASSDSRTSINEQFF. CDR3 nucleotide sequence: TGTGCCAGCAGTGACTCGAGGACTAGCATCAATGAGCAGTTCTTC.

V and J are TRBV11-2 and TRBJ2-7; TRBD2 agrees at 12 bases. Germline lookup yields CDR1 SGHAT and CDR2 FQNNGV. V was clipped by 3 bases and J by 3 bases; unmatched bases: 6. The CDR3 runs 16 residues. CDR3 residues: CASSFVGTSGLYEQYF. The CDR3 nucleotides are TGTGCCAGCAGCTTCGTCGGGACTAGCGGGCTCTACGAGCAGTACTTC.

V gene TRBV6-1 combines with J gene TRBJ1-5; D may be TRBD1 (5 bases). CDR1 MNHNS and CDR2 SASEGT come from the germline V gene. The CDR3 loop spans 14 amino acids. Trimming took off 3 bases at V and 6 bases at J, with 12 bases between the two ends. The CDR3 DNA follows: TGTGCCAGCAGTGAGGCGGACATTCCTCAGCCCCAGCATTTT. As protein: CASSEADIPQPQHF.

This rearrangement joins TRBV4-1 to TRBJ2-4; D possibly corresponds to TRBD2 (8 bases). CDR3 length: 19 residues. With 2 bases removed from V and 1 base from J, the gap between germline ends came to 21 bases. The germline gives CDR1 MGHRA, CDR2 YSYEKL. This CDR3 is CASSQREGGGVGAKNIQYF. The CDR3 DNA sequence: TGCGCCAGCAGCCAACGGGAGGGAGGGGGCGTAGGGGCCAAAAACATTCAGTACTTC.

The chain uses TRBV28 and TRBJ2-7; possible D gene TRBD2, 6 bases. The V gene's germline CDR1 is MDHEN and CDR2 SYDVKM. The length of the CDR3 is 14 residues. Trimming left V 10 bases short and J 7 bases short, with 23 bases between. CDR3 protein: CATGAGRPTREQYF. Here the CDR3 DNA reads TGTGCCACTGGGGCAGGGAGGCCTACGAGGGAGCAGTACTTC.

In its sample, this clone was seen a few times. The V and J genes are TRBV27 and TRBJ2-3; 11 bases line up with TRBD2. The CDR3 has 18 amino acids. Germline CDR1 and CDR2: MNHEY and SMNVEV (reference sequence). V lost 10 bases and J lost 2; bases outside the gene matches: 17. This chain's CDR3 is CATRFGATSGTLTDTQYF. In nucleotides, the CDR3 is TGTGCCACGCGTTTTGGGGCGACTAGCGGGACTCTCACAGATACGCAGTATTTT.

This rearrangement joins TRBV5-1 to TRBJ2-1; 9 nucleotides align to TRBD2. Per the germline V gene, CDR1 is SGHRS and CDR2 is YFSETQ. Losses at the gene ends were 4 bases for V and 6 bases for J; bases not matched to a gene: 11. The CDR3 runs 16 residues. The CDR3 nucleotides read TGCGCCAGCAGCGGCTACCTTAGCGGGGGACCCAATGAGCAGTTCTTC. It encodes CASSGYLSGGPNEQFF.